This TCR beta chain was identified during a study of patients and donors after allogeneic stem cell transplantation. From germline, CDR1 is GTSNPN and CDR2 SVGIG (reference sequence). The CDR3 extends over 12 amino acids. Trimming took 5 bases from V and 3 from J; bases not matched to a gene: 1. Using its own MiXCR run on the RT-PCR reads, TCRdb lists one record per CDR3 protein. Among about a million distinct CDR3 sequences listed, more than 15% were seen once. The rearrangement joins TRBV30 to TRBJ1-5; 7 bases line up with TRBD1. Source material: blood, either unsorted or a sorted T cell fraction (not recorded which). The receptor was isolated from a human donor who was either an allogeneic HSCT recipient or a stem cell or donor lymphocyte infusion donor (not recorded which). It is not recorded whose cells these are; they may come from a transplant donor. The CDR3 loop reads CAWDRVNQPQHF. DNA of the CDR3: TGTGCCTGGGACAGGGTCAATCAGCCCCAGCATTTT.